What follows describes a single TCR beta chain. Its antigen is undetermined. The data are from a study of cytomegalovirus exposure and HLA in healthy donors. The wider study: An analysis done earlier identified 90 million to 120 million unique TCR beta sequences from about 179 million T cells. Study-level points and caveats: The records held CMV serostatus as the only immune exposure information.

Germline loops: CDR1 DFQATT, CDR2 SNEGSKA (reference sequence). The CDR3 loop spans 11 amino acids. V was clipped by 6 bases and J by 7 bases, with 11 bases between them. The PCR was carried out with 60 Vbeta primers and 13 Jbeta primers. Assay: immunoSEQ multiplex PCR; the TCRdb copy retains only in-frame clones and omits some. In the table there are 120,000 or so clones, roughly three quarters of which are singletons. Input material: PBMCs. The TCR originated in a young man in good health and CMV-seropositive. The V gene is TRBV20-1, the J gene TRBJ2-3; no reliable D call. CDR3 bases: TGCAGTGCCTCGATCTCTAATACGCAGTATTTT. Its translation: CSASISNTQYF.